This T cell receptor (beta chain) was sequenced for a study of cytomegalovirus exposure and HLA in healthy donors. This CDR3 contains 14 residues. Germline CDR1 reads SGHTA; CDR2 reads FQGNSA. The V and J ends lost 7 bases and 4 bases respectively, with 14 bases between them. The study ran its PCR with 60 Vbeta and 13 Jbeta primers. Profiled with immunoSEQ multiplex PCR; TCRdb holds only in-frame clones, not every one. The sample carries about 170,000 clones, around 80% recorded once. This clone was observed a single time. The V gene is TRBV7-2, the J gene TRBJ2-1; maybe TRBD2 (6 bases). This receptor was identified in a woman between 45 and 65 years old in good health and CMV-seropositive. The sample consisted of PBMCs. The CDR3 region is CASIPSGVYNEQFF. In DNA form, the CDR3 reads TGTGCCAGCATCCCCTCGGGGGTGTACAATGAGCAGTTCTTC.